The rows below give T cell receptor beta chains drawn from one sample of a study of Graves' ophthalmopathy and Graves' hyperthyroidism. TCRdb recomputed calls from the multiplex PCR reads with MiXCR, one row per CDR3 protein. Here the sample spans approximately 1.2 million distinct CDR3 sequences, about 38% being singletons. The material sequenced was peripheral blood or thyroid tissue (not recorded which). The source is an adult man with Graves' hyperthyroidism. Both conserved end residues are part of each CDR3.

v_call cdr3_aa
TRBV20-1 CSADRGSGNQPQHF
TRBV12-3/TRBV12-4 CASSLGITALHF
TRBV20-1 CSASNRSTLSGANVLTF
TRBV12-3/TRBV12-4 CASSTTGTGDYEQYF
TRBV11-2 CASSLAGSRGRIGYTF
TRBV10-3 CAISGQGPDYGYTF
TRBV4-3 CASSQESGSPLHF
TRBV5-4 CASGASGLGQETQYF
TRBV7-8 CASSLGTTSGRSYEQYF
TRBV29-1 CSVEGWGFTGELFF
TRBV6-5 CASSRPGRVNTEAFF
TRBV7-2 CASSFQGGGPQETQYF
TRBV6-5 CASTPAGLGGEQYF
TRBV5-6 CASSFLIGYEQYF
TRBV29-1 CSAILRDRSPYSNQPQHF